This T cell receptor beta chain was sequenced during a study of T cell responses to AZD1222 COVID-19 vaccine. Repertoires were generated with immunoSEQ multiplex PCR, while TCRdb's copy carries only in-frame clones and drops some. The sample contains approximately 85,000 clones, 70% to 90% of which appear only once. As to this clone: Its antigen is not identified.

Germline V CDR1 and CDR2: WSHSY, SAAADI. The CDR3 runs 13 residues. V was clipped by 6 bases and J by 4 bases, with 10 bases between them. Study-wide results and caveats: An increase in Spike-specific TCR breadth and depth was observed after two AZD1222 doses. The study reported that nearly half of spike-specific TCRs target unmutated variant regions. The peak T cell response came first, and repertoires were sampled only after it. Researchers report vaccine-associated CD4 TCRs spanning spike, with dominance at 160-218 and 743-854.

The input for sequencing was peripheral blood, taken on day 0 of AZD1222 vaccination. This clonotype was obtained from an adult in good health. The V call is TRBV10-2, the J call TRBJ1-5, with D tentatively TRBD1 (6 bases). The CDR3 DNA follows: TGCGCCAGCAGGACAACAGGGAATCAGCCCCAGCATTTT. It yields the protein CASRTTGNQPQHF.